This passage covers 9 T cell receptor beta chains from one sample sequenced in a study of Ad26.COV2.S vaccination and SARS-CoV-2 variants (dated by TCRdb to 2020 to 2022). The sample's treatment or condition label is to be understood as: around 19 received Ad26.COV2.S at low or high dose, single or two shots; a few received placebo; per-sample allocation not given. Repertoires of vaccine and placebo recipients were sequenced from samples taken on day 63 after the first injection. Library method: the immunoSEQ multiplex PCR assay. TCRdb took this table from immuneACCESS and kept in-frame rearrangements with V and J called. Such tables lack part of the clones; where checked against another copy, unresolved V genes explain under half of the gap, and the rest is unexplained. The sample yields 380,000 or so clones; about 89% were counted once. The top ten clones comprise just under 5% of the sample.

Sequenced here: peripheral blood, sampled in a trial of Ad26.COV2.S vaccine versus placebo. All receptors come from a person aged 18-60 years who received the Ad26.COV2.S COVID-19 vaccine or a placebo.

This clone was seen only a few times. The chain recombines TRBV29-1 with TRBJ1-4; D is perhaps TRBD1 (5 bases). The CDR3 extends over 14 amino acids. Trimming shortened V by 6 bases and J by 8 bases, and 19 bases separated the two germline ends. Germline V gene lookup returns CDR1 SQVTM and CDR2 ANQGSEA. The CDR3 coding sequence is TGCAGCGTAGCACCGGGACCAATGGAGGAAAAACTGTTTTTT. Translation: CSVAPGPMEEKLFF.

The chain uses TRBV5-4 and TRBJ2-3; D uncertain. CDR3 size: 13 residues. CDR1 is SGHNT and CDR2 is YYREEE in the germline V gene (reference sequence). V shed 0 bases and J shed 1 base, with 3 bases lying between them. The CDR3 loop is CASSLGGTDTQYF. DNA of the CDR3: TGTGCCAGCAGCTTGGGTGGCACAGATACGCAGTATTTT. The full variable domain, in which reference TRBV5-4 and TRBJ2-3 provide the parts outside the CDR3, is ETGVTQSPTHLIKTRGQQVTLRCSSQSGHNTVSWYQQALGQGPQFIFQYYREEENGRGNFPPRFSGLQFPNYSSELNVNALELDDSALYLCASSLGGTDTQYFGPGTRLTVL.

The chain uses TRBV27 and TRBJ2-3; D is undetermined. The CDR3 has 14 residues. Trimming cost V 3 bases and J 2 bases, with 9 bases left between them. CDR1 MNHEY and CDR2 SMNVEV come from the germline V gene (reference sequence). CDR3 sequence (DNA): TGTGCCAGCAGTTTCGGGCGTTCCACAGATACGCAGTATTTT. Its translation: CASSFGRSTDTQYF.

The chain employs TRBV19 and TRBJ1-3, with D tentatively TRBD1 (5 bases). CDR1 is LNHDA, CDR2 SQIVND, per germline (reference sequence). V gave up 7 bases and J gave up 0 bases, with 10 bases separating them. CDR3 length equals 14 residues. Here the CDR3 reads CASMGGFSGNTIYF. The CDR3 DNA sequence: TGTGCCAGTATGGGGGGTTTCTCTGGAAACACCATATATTTT.

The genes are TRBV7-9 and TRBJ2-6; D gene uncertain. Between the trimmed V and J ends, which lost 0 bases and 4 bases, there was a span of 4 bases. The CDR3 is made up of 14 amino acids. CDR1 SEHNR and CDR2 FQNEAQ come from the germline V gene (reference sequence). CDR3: CASSLASGANVLTF. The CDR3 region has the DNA TGTGCCAGCAGCTTAGCCTCGGGGGCCAACGTCCTGACTTTC.

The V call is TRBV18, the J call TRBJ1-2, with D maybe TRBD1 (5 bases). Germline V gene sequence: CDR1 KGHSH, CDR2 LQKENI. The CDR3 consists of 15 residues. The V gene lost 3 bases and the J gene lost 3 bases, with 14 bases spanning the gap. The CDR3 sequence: CASSPSRGGDYGYTF. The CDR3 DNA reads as TGTGCCAGCTCACCCTCCCGGGGGGGGGACTATGGCTACACCTTC.

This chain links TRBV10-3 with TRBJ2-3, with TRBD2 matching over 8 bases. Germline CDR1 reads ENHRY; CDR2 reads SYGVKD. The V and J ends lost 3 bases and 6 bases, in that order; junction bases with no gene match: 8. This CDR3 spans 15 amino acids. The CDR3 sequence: CAISDTLAEGDTQYF. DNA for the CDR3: TGTGCCATCAGTGATACACTAGCGGAAGGGGATACGCAGTATTTT.

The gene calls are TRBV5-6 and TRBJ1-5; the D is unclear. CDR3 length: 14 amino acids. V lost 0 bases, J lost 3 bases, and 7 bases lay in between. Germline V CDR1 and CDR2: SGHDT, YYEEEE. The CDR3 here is CASSLAGFNQPQHF. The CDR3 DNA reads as TGTGCCAGCAGCTTGGCCGGATTCAATCAGCCCCAGCATTTT.

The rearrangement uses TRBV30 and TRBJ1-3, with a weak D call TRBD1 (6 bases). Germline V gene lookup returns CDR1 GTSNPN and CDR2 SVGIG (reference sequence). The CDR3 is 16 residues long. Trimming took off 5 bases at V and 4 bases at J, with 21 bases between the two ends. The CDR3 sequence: CAWWQGISSFGNTIYF. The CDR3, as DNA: TGTGCCTGGTGGCAGGGGATTTCATCTTTCGGAAACACCATATATTTT.